What follows is one T cell receptor beta chain and its context. TCRdb reprocessed the 5' RACE reads with MiXCR, giving one entry per CDR3 protein. The sample consists of 30,000 to 40,000 distinct CDR3 sequences, approximately 30% of them appearing once. This receptor was identified in a female donor with breast cancer. Sequencing input: naive CD4+ T cells sorted from a lymph node. Subset here: naive CD4+ T cells, CD4+CD45RA+CD25-.

The CDR3 protein is CSARDQETQYF. Here the CDR3 DNA reads TGCAGTGCTAGAGATCAAGAGACCCAGTACTTC. J is TRBJ2-5 and V is TRBV20-1; no reliable D call. The CDR3 has 11 residues. The germline V and J ends were trimmed by 0 bases and 2 bases, with 1 base remaining between them. From germline, CDR1 is DFQATT and CDR2 SNEGSKA (reference sequence).